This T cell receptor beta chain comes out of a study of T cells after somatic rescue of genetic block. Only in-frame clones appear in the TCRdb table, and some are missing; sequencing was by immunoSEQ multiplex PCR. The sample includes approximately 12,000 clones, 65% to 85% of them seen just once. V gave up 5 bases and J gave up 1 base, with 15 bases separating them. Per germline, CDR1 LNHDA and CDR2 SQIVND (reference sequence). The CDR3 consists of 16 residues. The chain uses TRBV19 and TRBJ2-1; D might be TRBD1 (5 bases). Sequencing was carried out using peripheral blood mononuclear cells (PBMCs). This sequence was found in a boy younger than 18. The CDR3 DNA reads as TGTGCCAGTAGTTTCCCCCTGGCAGGGTCCTACAATGAGCAGTTCTTC. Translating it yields CASSFPLAGSYNEQFF.